This TCR beta chain originates from a study of T-cell memory formation after mild COVID-19. Study-wide results and caveats: In second-wave clones peaking day 37, SARS-CoV-2 specificity remained unconfirmed.

Libraries for TCRalpha and TCRbeta carried sample barcodes and unique molecular identifiers via 5'RACE. A single record per CDR3 protein comes from TCRdb applying MiXCR to the 5' RACE reads. The sample has around 500,000 distinct CDR3 sequences; around a sixth are singletons. V gave up 3 bases and J gave up 3 bases, with 12 bases separating them. The CDR3 is 14 residues long. In germline, CDR1 is MGHDK, CDR2 SYGVNS. This clonotype was seen a few times. Its antigen is currently unknown. V gene TRBV25-1 combines with J gene TRBJ2-7, with D possibly matching TRBD2 (5 bases). This sequence originates from an adult woman who had mild COVID-19 (a few samples of this study predate the infection). Cell type and time point are not known. The specimen was PBMCs or a T cell subset sorted from them (not recorded which). CDR3: CASSDPAAGYEQYF. Written as DNA, the CDR3 is TGTGCCAGCAGTGACCCAGCGGCAGGCTACGAGCAGTACTTC.